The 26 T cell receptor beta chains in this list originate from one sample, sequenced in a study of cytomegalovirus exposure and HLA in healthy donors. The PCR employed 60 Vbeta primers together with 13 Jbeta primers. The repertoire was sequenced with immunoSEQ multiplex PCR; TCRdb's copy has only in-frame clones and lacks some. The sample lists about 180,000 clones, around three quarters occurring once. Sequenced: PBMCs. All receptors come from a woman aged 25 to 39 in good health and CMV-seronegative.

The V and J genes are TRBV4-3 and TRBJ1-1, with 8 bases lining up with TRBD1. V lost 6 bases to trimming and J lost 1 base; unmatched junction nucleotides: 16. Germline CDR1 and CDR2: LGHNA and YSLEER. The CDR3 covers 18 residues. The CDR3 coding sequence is TGCGCCAGCAGTTGGCCACCGGGACAGGCGCTAACGAACACTGAAGCTTTCTTT. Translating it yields CASSWPPGQALTNTEAFF.

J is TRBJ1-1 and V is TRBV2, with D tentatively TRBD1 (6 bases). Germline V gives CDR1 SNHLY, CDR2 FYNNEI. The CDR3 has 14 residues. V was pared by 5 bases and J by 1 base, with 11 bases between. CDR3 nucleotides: TGTGCCAGCAGTAGGGGACAAAAGAACACTGAAGCTTTCTTT. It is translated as CASSRGQKNTEAFF. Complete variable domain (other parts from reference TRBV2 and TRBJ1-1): EPEVTQTPSHQVTQMGQEVILRCVPISNHLYFYWYRQILGQKVEFLVSFYNNEISEKSEIFDDQFSVERPDGSNFTLKIRSTKLEDSAMYFCASSRGQKNTEAFFGQGTRLTVV.

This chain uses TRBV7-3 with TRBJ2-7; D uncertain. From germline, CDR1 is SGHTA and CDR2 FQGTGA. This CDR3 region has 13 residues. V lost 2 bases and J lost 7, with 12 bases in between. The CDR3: CASSLSSGGEQYF. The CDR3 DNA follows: TGTGCCAGCAGCTTATCTAGTGGTGGTGAGCAGTACTTC.

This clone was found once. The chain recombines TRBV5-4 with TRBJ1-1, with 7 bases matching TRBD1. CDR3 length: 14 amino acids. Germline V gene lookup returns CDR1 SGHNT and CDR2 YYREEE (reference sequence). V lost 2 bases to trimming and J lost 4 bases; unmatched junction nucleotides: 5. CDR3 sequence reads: CASSLYRGGTEAFF. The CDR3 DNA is TGTGCCAGCAGCTTATACAGGGGCGGCACTGAAGCTTTCTTT. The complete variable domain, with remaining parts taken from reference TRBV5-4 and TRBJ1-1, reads ETGVTQSPTHLIKTRGQQVTLRCSSQSGHNTVSWYQQALGQGPQFIFQYYREEENGRGNFPPRFSGLQFPNYSSELNVNALELDDSALYLCASSLYRGGTEAFFGQGTRLTVV.

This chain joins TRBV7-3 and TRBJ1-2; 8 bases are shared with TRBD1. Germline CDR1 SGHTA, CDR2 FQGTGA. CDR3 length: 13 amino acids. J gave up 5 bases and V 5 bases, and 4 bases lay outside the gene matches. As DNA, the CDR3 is TGTGCCAGCAGCCAGGGGGCGGGATATGGCTACACCTTC. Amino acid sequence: CASSQGAGYGYTF. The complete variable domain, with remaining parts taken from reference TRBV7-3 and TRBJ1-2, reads GAGVSQTPSNKVTEKGKYVELRCDPISGHTALYWYRQSLGQGPEFLIYFQGTGAADDSGLPNDRFFAVRPEGSVSTLKIQRTERGDSAVYLCASSQGAGYGYTFGSGTRLTVV.

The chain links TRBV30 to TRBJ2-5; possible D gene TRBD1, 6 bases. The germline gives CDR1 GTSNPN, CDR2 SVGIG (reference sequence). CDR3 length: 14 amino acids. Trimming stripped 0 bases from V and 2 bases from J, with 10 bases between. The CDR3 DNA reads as TGTGCCTGGAGTGTTCCAGGGGAACAAGAGACCCAGTACTTC. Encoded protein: CAWSVPGEQETQYF.

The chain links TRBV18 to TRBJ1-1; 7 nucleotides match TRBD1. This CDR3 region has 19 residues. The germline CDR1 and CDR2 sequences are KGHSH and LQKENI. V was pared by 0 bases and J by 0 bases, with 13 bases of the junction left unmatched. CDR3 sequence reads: CASSPPYPGTARMNTEAFF. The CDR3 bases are TGTGCCAGCTCACCACCGTACCCAGGGACAGCACGCATGAACACTGAAGCTTTCTTT. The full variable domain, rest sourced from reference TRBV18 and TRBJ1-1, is NAGVMQNPRHLVRRRGQEARLRCSPMKGHSHVYWYRQLPEEGLKFMVYLQKENIIDESGMPKERFSAEFPKEGPSILRIQQVVRGDSAAYFCASSPPYPGTARMNTEAFFGQGTRLTVV.

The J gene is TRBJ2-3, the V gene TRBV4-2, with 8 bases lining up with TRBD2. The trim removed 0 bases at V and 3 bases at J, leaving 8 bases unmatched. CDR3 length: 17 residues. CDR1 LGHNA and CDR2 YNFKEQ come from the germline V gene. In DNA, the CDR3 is TGTGCCAGCAGCCAAGATCGAAGCGGGGGACCGACAGATACGCAGTATTTT. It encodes CASSQDRSGGPTDTQYF.

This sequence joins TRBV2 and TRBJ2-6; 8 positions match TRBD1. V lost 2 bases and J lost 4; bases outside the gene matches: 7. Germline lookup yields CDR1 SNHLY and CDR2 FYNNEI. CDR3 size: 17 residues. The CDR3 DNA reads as TGTGCCAGCAGTGAAACCCTGACAGGGGCAGGGGCCAACGTCCTGACTTTC. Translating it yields CASSETLTGAGANVLTF.

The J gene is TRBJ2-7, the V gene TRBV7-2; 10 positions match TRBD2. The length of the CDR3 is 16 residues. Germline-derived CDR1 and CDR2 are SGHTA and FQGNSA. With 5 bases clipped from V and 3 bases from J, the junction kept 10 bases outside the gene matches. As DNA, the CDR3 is TGTGCCAGCAGCACTAAAGCAACTAGCGGGGTCTACGAGCAGTACTTC. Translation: CASSTKATSGVYEQYF.

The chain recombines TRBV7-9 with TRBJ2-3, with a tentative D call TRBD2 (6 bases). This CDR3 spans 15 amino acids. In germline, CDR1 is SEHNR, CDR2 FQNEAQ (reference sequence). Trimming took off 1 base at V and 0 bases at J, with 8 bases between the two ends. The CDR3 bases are TGTGCCAGCAGCTTAGACGGGGGAAGCACAGATACGCAGTATTTT. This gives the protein CASSLDGGSTDTQYF.

Here the CDR3 DNA reads TGCGCCAGCACTACGAGCGGGGACAAAAACAATGAGCAGTTCTTC. Its translation is CASTTSGDKNNEQFF. The chain has TRBV5-1 and TRBJ2-1, with a possible D match to TRBD2 (7 bases). The ends were cut back, 6 bases at V and 5 bases at J, with 18 bases in the middle. Germline-derived CDR1 and CDR2 are SGHRS and YFSETQ. The CDR3 is made up of 15 amino acids.

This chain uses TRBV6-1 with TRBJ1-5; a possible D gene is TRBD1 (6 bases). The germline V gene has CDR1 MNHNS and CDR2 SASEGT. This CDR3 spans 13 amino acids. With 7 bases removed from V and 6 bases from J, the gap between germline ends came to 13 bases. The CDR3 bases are TGTGCCAGCAATTACAGGGAAGGTCAGCCCCAGCATTTT. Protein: CASNYREGQPQHF.

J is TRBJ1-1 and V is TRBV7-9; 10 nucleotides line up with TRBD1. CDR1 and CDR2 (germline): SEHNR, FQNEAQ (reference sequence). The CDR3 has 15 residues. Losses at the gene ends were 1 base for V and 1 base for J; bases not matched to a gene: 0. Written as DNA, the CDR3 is TGTGCCAGCAGCTTAGGGGACAGGGGGAACACTGAAGCTTTCTTT. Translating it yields CASSLGDRGNTEAFF.

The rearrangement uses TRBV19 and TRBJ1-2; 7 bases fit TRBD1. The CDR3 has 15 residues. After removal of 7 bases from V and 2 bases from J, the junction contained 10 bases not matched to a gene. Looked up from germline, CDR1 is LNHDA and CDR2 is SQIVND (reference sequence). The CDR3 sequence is CASIPGTANNYGYTF. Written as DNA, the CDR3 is TGTGCCAGTATTCCGGGGACAGCTAACAACTATGGCTACACCTTC.

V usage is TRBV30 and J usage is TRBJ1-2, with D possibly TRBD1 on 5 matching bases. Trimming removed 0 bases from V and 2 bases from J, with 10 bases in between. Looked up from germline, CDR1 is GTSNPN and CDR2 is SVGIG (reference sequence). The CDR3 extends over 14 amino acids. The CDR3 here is CAWSVQAGNYGYTF. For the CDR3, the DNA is TGTGCCTGGAGTGTACAAGCAGGGAACTATGGCTACACCTTC.

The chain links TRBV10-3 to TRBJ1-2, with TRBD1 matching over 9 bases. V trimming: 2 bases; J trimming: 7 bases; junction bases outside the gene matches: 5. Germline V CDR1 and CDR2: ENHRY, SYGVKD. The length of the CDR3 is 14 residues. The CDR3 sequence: CAISENLGQGGYTF. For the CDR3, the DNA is TGTGCCATCAGTGAGAACCTGGGACAGGGTGGCTACACCTTC.

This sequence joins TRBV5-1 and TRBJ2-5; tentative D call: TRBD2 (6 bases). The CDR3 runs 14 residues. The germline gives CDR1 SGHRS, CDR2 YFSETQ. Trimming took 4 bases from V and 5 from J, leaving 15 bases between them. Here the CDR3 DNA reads TGCGCCAGCAGCCGGGACTTTGGGGGGGAGACCCAGTACTTC. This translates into CASSRDFGGETQYF.

The CDR3 sequence is CASSPGGLAGFQETQYF. CDR3 coding DNA: TGTGCCAGCAGCCCGGGGGGACTAGCGGGTTTCCAAGAGACCCAGTACTTC. V is TRBV9 and J is TRBJ2-5; 12 bases fit TRBD2. Per the germline V gene, CDR1 is SGDLS and CDR2 is YYNGEE. The CDR3 spans 17 residues. V shed 4 bases and J 1 base; nucleotides not matched to a gene: 8. The full variable domain, with the rest looked up from reference TRBV9 and TRBJ2-5, is DSGVTQTPKHLITATGQRVTLRCSPRSGDLSVYWYQQSLDQGLQFLIQYYNGEERAKGNILERFSAQQFPDLHSELNLSSLELGDSALYFCASSPGGLAGFQETQYFGPGTRLLVL.

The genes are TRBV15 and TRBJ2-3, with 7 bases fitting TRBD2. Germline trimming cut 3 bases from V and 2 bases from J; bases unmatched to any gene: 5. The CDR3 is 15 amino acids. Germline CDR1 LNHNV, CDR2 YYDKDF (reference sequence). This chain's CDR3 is CATSRASGLTDTQYF. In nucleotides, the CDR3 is TGTGCCACCAGCAGGGCTAGCGGCCTCACAGATACGCAGTATTTT.

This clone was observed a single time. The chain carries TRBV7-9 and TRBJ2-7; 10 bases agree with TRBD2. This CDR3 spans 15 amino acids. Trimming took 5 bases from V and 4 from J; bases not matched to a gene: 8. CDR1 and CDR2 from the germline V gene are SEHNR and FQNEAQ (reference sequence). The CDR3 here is CASSPLGLAAYEQYF. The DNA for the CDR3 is TGTGCCAGCAGCCCACTCGGACTAGCGGCTTACGAGCAGTACTTC.

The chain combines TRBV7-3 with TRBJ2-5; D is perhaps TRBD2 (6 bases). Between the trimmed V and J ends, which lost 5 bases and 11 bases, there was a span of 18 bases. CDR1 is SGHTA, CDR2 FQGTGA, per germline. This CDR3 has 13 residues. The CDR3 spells CASSADRWGEQYF. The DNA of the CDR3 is TGTGCCAGCAGCGCGGATAGGTGGGGGGAGCAGTACTTC. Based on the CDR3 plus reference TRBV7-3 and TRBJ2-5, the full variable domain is GAGVSQTPSNKVTEKGKYVELRCDPISGHTALYWYRQSLGQGPEFLIYFQGTGAADDSGLPNDRFFAVRPEGSVSTLKIQRTERGDSAVYLCASSADRWGEQYFGPGTRLLVL.

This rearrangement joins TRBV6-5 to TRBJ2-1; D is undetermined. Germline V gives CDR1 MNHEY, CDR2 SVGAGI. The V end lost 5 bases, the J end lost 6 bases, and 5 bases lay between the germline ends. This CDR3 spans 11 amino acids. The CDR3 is CASSTRNEQFF. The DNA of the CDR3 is TGTGCCAGCAGTACGCGCAATGAGCAGTTCTTC.

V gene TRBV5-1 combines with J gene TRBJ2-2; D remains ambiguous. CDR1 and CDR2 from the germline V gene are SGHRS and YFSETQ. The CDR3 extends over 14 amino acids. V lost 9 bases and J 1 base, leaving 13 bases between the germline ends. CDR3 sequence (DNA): TGCGCCACCAGACGGGTCCTGAACACCGGGGAGCTGTTTTTT. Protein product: CATRRVLNTGELFF.

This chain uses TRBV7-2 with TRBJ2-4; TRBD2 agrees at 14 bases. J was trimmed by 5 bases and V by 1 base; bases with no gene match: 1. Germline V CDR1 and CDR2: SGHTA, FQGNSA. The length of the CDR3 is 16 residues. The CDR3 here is CASSLGLAGGQNIQYF. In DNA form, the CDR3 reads TGTGCCAGCAGCTTAGGACTAGCGGGGGGGCAAAACATTCAGTACTTC.

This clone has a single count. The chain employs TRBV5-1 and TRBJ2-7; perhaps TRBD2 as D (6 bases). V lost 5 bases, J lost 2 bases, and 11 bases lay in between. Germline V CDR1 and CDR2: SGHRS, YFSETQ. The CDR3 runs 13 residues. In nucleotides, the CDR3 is TGCGCCAGCAGAGGAGGGTTCCCCTACGAGCAGTACTTC. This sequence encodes CASRGGFPYEQYF.